The 8 T cell receptor beta chains presented below share a single source sample, sequenced in a study of blood T cells in healthy people across ages. It was with a sample-barcoded 5' primer and a J-beta primer mix that a second PCR of roughly 7 to 11 cycles was run. TCRdb ran MiXCR on the 5' RACE reads and lists one entry per CDR3 protein. The sample has hundreds of thousands of distinct CDR3 sequences, roughly 24% seen once. The same sample was also used in a study of T cells of mothers and their children.

The sequencing sample was made of blood. The origin of the receptors is a boy younger than 18 in good health.

The V call is TRBV6-5, the J call TRBJ1-1; D gene unclear. Trimming removed 5 bases from V and 1 base from J, with 11 bases in between. The germline V gene encodes CDR1 MNHEY and CDR2 SVGAGI. This CDR3 has 14 residues. This CDR3 reads CASSPESGNTEAFF. The CDR3 nucleotides read TGTGCCAGCAGTCCCGAATCAGGGAACACTGAAGCTTTCTTT.

The table lists this clonotype with a few counts. J is TRBJ1-3 and V is TRBV9; D ambiguous. CDR1 is SGDLS, CDR2 YYNGEE, per germline. This CDR3 comprises 12 residues. V was trimmed by 7 bases and J by 4 bases, leaving 9 bases between them. The CDR3 region is CASGSMGNTIYF. The CDR3 coding sequence is TGTGCCAGCGGATCCATGGGAAACACCATATATTTT.

The chain carries TRBV5-4 and TRBJ1-1, with D tentatively TRBD1 (6 bases). This CDR3 spans 12 amino acids. Trimming took 4 bases from V and 11 from J, leaving 15 bases between them. Germline CDR1 SGHNT, CDR2 YYREEE (reference sequence). CDR3 sequence (DNA): TGTGCCAGCAGCGCGGAGGGGGGAGACGCTTTCTTT. It translates to CASSAEGGDAFF.

J is TRBJ1-1 and V is TRBV5-1, with 7 bases identical to TRBD1. The CDR3 is 15 amino acids. From germline, CDR1 is SGHRS and CDR2 YFSETQ. V lost 1 base and J lost 5; bases outside the gene matches: 8. The CDR3 DNA is TGCGCCAGCAGCTTGATCTCGGCAGGGGGAACTGAAGCTTTCTTT. This gives the protein CASSLISAGGTEAFF.

This chain connects TRBV11-2 to TRBJ1-6; no clear D. The CDR3 consists of 18 residues. Between the trimmed V and J ends, which lost 4 bases and 7 bases, there was a span of 23 bases. From germline, CDR1 is SGHAT and CDR2 FQNNGV. CDR3 protein: CASSYTTGRGSGNSPLHF. In DNA, the CDR3 is TGTGCCAGCAGCTACACCACTGGGCGAGGCAGTGGAAATTCACCCCTCCACTTT.

This clonotype was counted between two and nine times. This sequence joins TRBV7-9 and TRBJ2-1; possibly TRBD1 for D (6 bases). Germline values: CDR1 SEHNR, CDR2 FQNEAQ (reference sequence). The CDR3 is 15 residues long. V was pared by 1 base and J by 4 bases, with 11 bases between. The CDR3 sequence: CASSLGRTAYNEQFF. The CDR3, as DNA: TGTGCCAGCAGCTTAGGAAGGACAGCTTACAATGAGCAGTTCTTC.

This clonotype turned up a few times. The V and J genes are TRBV2 and TRBJ1-4, with 10 nucleotides matching TRBD1. The V gene's germline CDR1 is SNHLY and CDR2 FYNNEI. The trim removed 3 bases at V and 5 bases at J, leaving 3 bases unmatched. The CDR3 loop spans 15 amino acids. The CDR3 loop is CASSDPGQGNEKLFF. The DNA for the CDR3 is TGTGCCAGCAGTGATCCGGGACAGGGGAATGAAAAACTGTTTTTT.

With regard to this clonotype: An end of the junction does not agree with germline; a read error may underlie this. This chain joins TRBV20-1 and TRBJ1-4, with TRBD1 matching 11 bases. The germline gives CDR1 DFQATT, CDR2 SNEGSKA (reference sequence). CDR3 length equals 17 residues. CDR3 DNA sequence: TGCAGTGCTTCCGGGACAGGGGGTATGGGAGCTAATGAAAAACTTTTTTTT. Translated, it gives CSASGTGGMGANEKLFF.